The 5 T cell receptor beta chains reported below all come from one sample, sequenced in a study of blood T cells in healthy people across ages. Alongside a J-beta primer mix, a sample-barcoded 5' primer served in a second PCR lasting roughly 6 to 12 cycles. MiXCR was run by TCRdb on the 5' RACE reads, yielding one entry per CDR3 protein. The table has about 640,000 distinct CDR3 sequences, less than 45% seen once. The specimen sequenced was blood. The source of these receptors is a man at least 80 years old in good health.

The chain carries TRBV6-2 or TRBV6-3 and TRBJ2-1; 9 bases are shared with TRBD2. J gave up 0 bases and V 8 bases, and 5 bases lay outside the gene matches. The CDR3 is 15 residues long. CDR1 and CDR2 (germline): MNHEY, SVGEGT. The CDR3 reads CASVLAGPSYNEQFF. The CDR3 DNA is TGTGCCAGCGTCCTAGCGGGGCCCTCCTACAATGAGCAGTTCTTC.

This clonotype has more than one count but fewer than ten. The CDR3: CASSKKGAGTSYNSPLHF. The DNA of the CDR3 is TGTGCCAGCAGCAAAAAGGGGGCAGGGACTTCCTATAATTCACCCCTCCACTTT. The J gene is TRBJ1-6, the V gene TRBV12-3 or TRBV12-4, with TRBD1 matching over 7 bases. The CDR3 extends over 18 amino acids. V gave up 6 bases and J gave up 1 base; unmatched junction bases: 12.

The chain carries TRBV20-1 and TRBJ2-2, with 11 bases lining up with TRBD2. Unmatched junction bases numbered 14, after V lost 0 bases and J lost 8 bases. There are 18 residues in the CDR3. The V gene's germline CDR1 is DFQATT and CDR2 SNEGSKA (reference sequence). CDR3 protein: CSARDLTSGSQFGGELFF. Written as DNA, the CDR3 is TGCAGTGCTAGAGATCTTACTAGCGGGAGTCAGTTTGGAGGGGAGCTGTTTTTT.

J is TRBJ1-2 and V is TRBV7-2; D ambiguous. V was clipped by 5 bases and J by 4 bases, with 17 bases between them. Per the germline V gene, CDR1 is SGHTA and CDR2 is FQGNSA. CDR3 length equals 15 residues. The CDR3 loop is CASSTPGRRVYGYTF. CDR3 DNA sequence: TGTGCCAGCAGCACACCCGGCAGGCGGGTCTATGGCTACACCTTC.

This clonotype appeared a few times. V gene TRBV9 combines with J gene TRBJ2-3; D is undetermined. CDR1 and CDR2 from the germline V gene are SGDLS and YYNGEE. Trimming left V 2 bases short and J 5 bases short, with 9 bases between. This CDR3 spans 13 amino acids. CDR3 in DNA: TGTGCCAGCAGCGTTTGGGATAGAGATACGCAGTATTTT. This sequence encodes CASSVWDRDTQYF.